This is a list of T cell receptor beta chains from one sample in a study of T cells after posttransplantation cyclophosphamide. This table comes from immunoSEQ multiplex PCR, and its TCRdb copy is limited to in-frame clones, with some not included. This sample has 25,000 to 35,000 clones, with approximately 90% found just once. Sequencing was performed on PBMCs. The receptors shown here come from a man in his fifties or sixties. CDR3s include the opening cysteine and the closing phenylalanine or tryptophan. The D gene is left open where the match is weak. Clone size appears in some rows only: once, few, many, or a class for an expanded clone.

d_gene,j_gene,abundance,v_gene,CDR3aa,CDR3nt
TRBD2,TRBJ2-1,once,TRBV19,CASGPKSGGAFNEQFF,TGTGCCAGCGGCCCTAAGAGCGGGGGGGCCTTCAATGAGCAGTTCTTC
.,TRBJ1-1,once,TRBV18,CASSPIKGGPKNEAFF,TGTGCCAGCTCACCCATTAAGGGAGGACCGAAAAATGAAGCTTTCTTT
TRBD1,TRBJ1-2,.,TRBV9,CASSSDRRGRIDGYTF,TGTGCCAGCAGCTCCGATCGCAGGGGGCGCATAGATGGCTACACCTTC
.,TRBJ1-1,.,TRBV6-1,CASSSTGRTEAFF,TGTGCCAGCAGCAGTACAGGACGCACTGAAGCTTTCTTT
TRBD2,TRBJ2-2,.,TRBV28,CASSFGRGGAGELFF,TGTGCCAGCAGTTTCGGGAGGGGAGGTGCCGGGGAGCTGTTTTTT
TRBD1,TRBJ2-7,.,TRBV28,CASRPGTGNEQYF,TGTGCCAGCCGCCCTGGGACAGGGAACGAGCAGTACTTC
.,TRBJ1-5,.,TRBV6-6,CAISKFIYQPQHF,TGTGCCATCTCTAAATTTATCTATCAGCCCCAGCATTTT
TRBD2,TRBJ2-3,.,TRBV9,CASSVELAGTDTQYF,TGTGCCAGCAGCGTAGAACTAGCGGGCACAGATACGCAGTATTTT
.,TRBJ2-7,.,TRBV18,CASSRGVAYEQYF,TGTGCCAGCTCACGGGGGGTCGCCTACGAGCAGTACTTC
.,TRBJ2-7,.,TRBV7-9,CASSLSGFYGEQYF,TGTGCCAGCAGCCTATCGGGTTTTTATGGGGAGCAGTACTTC
TRBD1,TRBJ1-1,.,TRBV9,CASSPGGSPSNTEAFF,TGTGCCAGCAGCCCAGGGGGCTCCCCATCAAACACTGAAGCTTTCTTT
.,TRBJ2-7,.,TRBV6-1,CASSESAGDYEQYF,TGTGCCAGCAGTGAATCGGCAGGGGACTACGAGCAGTACTTC
.,TRBJ2-7,.,TRBV30,CAWSYGTTFEQYF,TGTGCCTGGAGTTACGGGACAACCTTCGAGCAGTACTTC
.,TRBJ1-2,.,TRBV5-6,CASSLAAGRTYTF,TGTGCCAGCAGCTTAGCCGCGGGACGAACCTACACCTTC
TRBD1,TRBJ2-1,.,TRBV15,CATRETGSYNEQFF,TGTGCCACCAGGGAGACAGGGTCCTACAATGAGCAGTTCTTC
.,TRBJ2-3,.,TRBV30,CAWSAGQGGTDTQYF,TGTGCCTGGAGTGCCGGACAGGGAGGGACAGATACGCAGTATTTT
.,TRBJ2-7,.,TRBV5-1,CASSQTANYEQYF,TGCGCCAGCAGCCAGACAGCCAACTACGAGCAGTACTTC
.,TRBJ2-2,.,TRBV9,CASSVTGNTGELFF,TGTGCCAGCAGCGTGACAGGGAACACCGGGGAGCTGTTTTTT
.,TRBJ2-2,.,TRBV27,CATLSAPGELFF,TGTGCCACACTCTCCGCCCCCGGGGAGCTGTTTTTT
.,TRBJ1-1,.,TRBV27,CASSSSIENTEAFF,TGTGCCAGCAGTTCTAGTATTGAGAACACTGAAGCTTTCTTT
.,TRBJ1-5,.,TRBV11-2,CASSLDSRTGVSNQPQHF,TGTGCCAGCAGCTTAGACAGTCGGACCGGGGTTAGCAATCAGCCCCAGCATTTT
TRBD1,TRBJ1-2,.,TRBV4-1,CASSQDGTGSPYGYTF,TGCGCCAGCAGCCAAGATGGGACAGGCTCACCCTATGGCTACACCTTC
.,TRBJ2-1,.,TRBV6-1,CASGRIYNEQFF,TGTGCCAGCGGCAGAATCTACAATGAGCAGTTCTTC
.,TRBJ2-3,.,TRBV27,CASSRRGGRVTDTQYF,TGTGCCAGCAGTCGTAGGGGCGGACGGGTCACAGATACGCAGTATTTT
.,TRBJ1-1,.,TRBV5-4,CASTPTGGRNTEAFF,TGTGCCAGCACCCCTACGGGAGGACGGAACACTGAAGCTTTCTTT
.,TRBJ2-3,.,TRBV4-1,CASSHLEGDTQYF,TGCGCCAGCAGCCATTTAGAGGGAGATACGCAGTATTTT
TRBD2,TRBJ2-1,.,TRBV28,CASSLRASGYNEQFF,TGTGCCAGCAGTTTAAGGGCTAGCGGCTACAATGAGCAGTTCTTC
.,TRBJ2-5,.,TRBV29-1,CSVALETQYF,TGCAGCGTTGCCCTGGAGACCCAGTACTTC
TRBD2,TRBJ2-3,.,TRBV2,CASLRAGGLTDTQYF,TGTGCCAGCTTGAGGGCGGGGGGACTCACAGATACGCAGTATTTT
.,TRBJ1-1,.,TRBV29-1,CSVGNRGLMNTEAFF,TGCAGCGTTGGAAATAGGGGTCTAATGAACACTGAAGCTTTCTTT
.,TRBJ1-2,.,TRBV5-1,CASSLTVSNYGYTF,TGCGCCAGCAGCTTGACGGTGTCTAACTATGGCTACACCTTC
.,TRBJ2-3,.,TRBV14,CASSQDNSDTQYF,TGTGCCAGCAGCCAAGATAACTCCGATACGCAGTATTTT
TRBD1,TRBJ2-4,.,TRBV19,CASRAGQGAKNIQYF,TGTGCCAGTAGGGCGGGACAGGGGGCCAAAAACATTCAGTACTTC
.,TRBJ2-5,.,TRBV6-6,CASSYQGETQYF,TGTGCCAGCAGTTACCAGGGAGAGACCCAGTACTTC
.,TRBJ1-4,.,TRBV4-2,CASSQGPGLDEKLFF,TGTGCCAGCAGCCAAGGGCCAGGCTTGGATGAAAAACTGTTTTTT
.,TRBJ2-7,.,TRBV6-6,CASSYEAYEQYF,TGTGCCAGCAGTTACGAGGCCTACGAGCAGTACTTC
.,TRBJ1-1,.,TRBV4-3,CASSHQGFPAFF,TGCGCCAGCAGCCACCAGGGGTTCCCAGCTTTCTTT
.,TRBJ2-3,.,TRBV6-6,CASSSTGTLTDTQYF,TGTGCCAGCAGTTCGACCGGGACTCTCACAGATACGCAGTATTTT
.,TRBJ1-1,.,TRBV19,CASGSGTRANTEAFF,TGTGCCAGTGGATCCGGGACACGGGCGAACACTGAAGCTTTCTTT
TRBD1,TRBJ1-5,.,TRBV28,CASSLPEAGGQPQHF,TGTGCCAGCAGTTTACCCGAAGCAGGGGGGCAGCCCCAGCATTTT
.,TRBJ1-6,.,TRBV4-3,CASSQEDLGGSNSPLHF,TGCGCCAGCAGCCAAGAGGATTTGGGGGGTAGTAATTCACCCCTCCACTTT
.,TRBJ1-5,.,TRBV6-1,CASSDPMQPQHF,TGTGCCAGCAGTGACCCCATGCAGCCCCAGCATTTT
.,TRBJ2-5,.,TRBV7-8,CASSWGVAETQYF,TGTGCCAGCAGCTGGGGGGTAGCGGAGACCCAGTACTTC
.,TRBJ2-2,.,TRBV7-9,CASQIRGAGGLHAGELFF,TGTGCCAGCCAGATCCGAGGGGCAGGGGGGCTTCACGCCGGGGAGCTGTTTTTT
.,TRBJ1-4,.,TRBV2,CASSVAYNEKLFF,TGTGCCAGCAGTGTAGCCTATAATGAAAAACTGTTTTTT
TRBD1,TRBJ2-3,.,TRBV29-1,CSAGQGNTDTQYF,TGCAGCGCGGGACAGGGGAACACAGATACGCAGTATTTT
.,TRBJ1-2,.,TRBV28,CASYLTGRGYGYTF,TGTGCCAGCTACCTGACGGGGAGAGGCTATGGCTACACCTTC
.,TRBJ2-2,.,TRBV28,CASIGTNTGELFF,TGTGCCAGCATCGGGACGAACACCGGGGAGCTGTTTTTT
TRBD1,TRBJ2-7,once,TRBV15,CATSRGQVLRGGLSYEQYF,TGTGCCACCAGCAGAGGGCAAGTTCTTAGAGGGGGCTTATCCTACGAGCAGTACTTC
TRBD2,TRBJ2-5,.,TRBV7-3,CASSSERRGGRETQYF,TGTGCCAGCAGCTCTGAACGCCGGGGGGGCAGAGAGACCCAGTACTTC
TRBD1,TRBJ2-1,.,TRBV28,CASTGQGAGNEQFF,TGTGCCAGCACCGGACAGGGGGCAGGCAATGAGCAGTTCTTC
TRBD2,TRBJ2-3,.,TRBV5-1,CASSVGLATVDTQYF,TGCGCCAGCAGCGTGGGACTAGCGACGGTAGATACGCAGTATTTT
.,TRBJ1-2,once,TRBV19,CASSITPTGTINGYTF,TGTGCCAGTAGTATAACCCCCACAGGCACTATCAATGGCTACACCTTC
TRBD1,TRBJ1-2,.,TRBV30,CAWSTGTAYGYTF,TGTGCCTGGTCCACCGGGACAGCCTATGGCTACACCTTC
TRBD2,TRBJ2-5,.,TRBV5-1,CASSLGTSGIQETQYF,TGCGCCAGCAGCTTGGGGACTAGCGGAATCCAAGAGACCCAGTACTTC
.,TRBJ1-4,few,TRBV2,CASSDIRPFEKLFF,TGTGCCAGCAGTGATATCAGGCCGTTCGAAAAACTGTTTTTT
.,TRBJ1-2,.,TRBV2,CASSPTTQAYGYTF,TGTGCCAGCAGTCCGACCACACAGGCCTATGGCTACACCTTC
.,TRBJ1-4,.,TRBV11-2,CASSTHSAGNEKLFF,TGTGCCAGCAGCACTCACAGTGCGGGGAATGAAAAACTGTTTTTT